The TCR beta chain described here comes from a study of cytomegalovirus exposure and HLA in healthy donors (dated by TCRdb to about 2017). The study in broad terms: A later analysis indicated that the roughly 130 validation repertoires were generated on the platform also employed for the approximately 700 repertoires of the first cohort. The study aimed to test whether cataloging public T cell receptors could reveal signatures of past pathogen exposure. In addition to the first cohort of 666 subjects, a separate validation cohort of 120 different subjects was used. High-throughput TCR immunosequencing, statistical association of individual TCRs with disease status, and machine learning were combined to predict cytomegalovirus infection status.

CDR1 and CDR2 (SGDLS, YYNGEE) derive from the germline V gene. Including the terminal cysteine and phenylalanine, the CDR3 comprises 15 residues. The kept DNA is CDR3 alone, 45 bases in frame from the first base. V is trimmed back by 4 bases and J by 4 bases, and the junction contains 8 bases that no gene match accounts for. On the study overall, not on this receptor specifically: In both the original and validation cohorts, the classifier was reported to diagnose cytomegalovirus status with high specificity and sensitivity. A total of 150 or so TCR beta chains were listed by the study as associated with cytomegalovirus. Most TCR sequences were seen in very few donors, while some public TCRs were found in many individuals. A later analysis found that TCRs clustered in the first cohort also tended to co-occur in the 110 or so validation repertoires, with 94% of cluster scores above 0. The validation cohort had no HLA typing available for a later analysis, so co-occurrence within that cohort was assessed over all 120 or so repertoires. Three of the identified cytomegalovirus-associated TCR beta chains were confirmed in vitro to be specific for cytomegalovirus antigens. According to the authors, the approach could potentially be generalized to other disease states and immunological phenotypes.

The donors belonged to the validation cohort of around 130 subjects, which was separate from the approximately 700-subject first cohort. Library prep was done by the immunoSEQ multiplex PCR assay. Turning to the authors' computational methods: A statistical classification framework was built to diagnose cytomegalovirus status from the catalog of TCR beta chain sequences. TCRdb retrieved this table from immuneACCESS and kept in-frame rearrangements only. Not all clones are present; in checked studies, unresolved V genes account for under half, and no reason is known for the remainder. V, J and clone size are those of that table, while D and trimming were read from the DNA. Counted in this sample were 45,000 to 70,000 clones; 90% of them appeared once. The biggest ten clones account for approximately 0.99% of the sample. As concerns this clone: Its specific antigen is unknown. Within one base of it there is no much larger clone, and no base qualities were kept.

This receptor was identified in a man between 18 and 29 years old in good health and CMV-seronegative. Source material: PBMCs. Rearrangement joined TRBV9 to TRBJ2-5, with 9 bases in between that match TRBD1. This receptor has the CDR3 CASSFTGGSTETQYF. The base sequence is TGTGCCAGCAGCTTTACAGGGGGCAGCACAGAGACCCAGTACTTC.